A single sample is the source of the 9 T cell receptor beta chains below, sequenced in a study of cytomegalovirus exposure and HLA in healthy donors. Sequenced by immunoSEQ multiplex PCR; TCRdb stores in-frame clones only, minus some. The sample carries around 70,000 clones, around 96% recorded once. Sequencing was done on a sample of PBMCs. These receptors all stem from a man aged 18-30 years in good health and CMV-seronegative.

The chain is built from TRBV11-3 and TRBJ2-1; no clear D. Germline V gene data show CDR1 as SGHNT and CDR2 as YENEEA. V lost 0 bases and J 9 bases, leaving 6 bases between the germline ends. The CDR3 loop spans 12 amino acids. CDR3 loop: CASSLDRVEQFF. DNA for the CDR3: TGTGCCAGCAGCTTAGATCGGGTTGAGCAGTTCTTC.

This chain connects TRBV28 to TRBJ1-2; D is uncertain. This CDR3 comprises 14 residues. Germline values: CDR1 MDHEN, CDR2 SYDVKM. The V end lost 6 bases, the J end lost 3 bases, and 14 bases lay between the germline ends. In DNA form, the CDR3 reads TGTGCCAGCAGCCCCCCCACAGAAGACTATGGCTACACCTTC. This encodes CASSPPTEDYGYTF.

The genes are TRBV13 and TRBJ1-6, with D possibly TRBD1 on 5 matching bases. The CDR3 loop spans 15 amino acids. The V gene's germline CDR1 is PRHDT and CDR2 FYEKMQ (reference sequence). The V end was cut by 1 base, the J end by 10 bases, with 14 bases between. The CDR3 spells CASSLVQGRPSPLHF. CDR3 DNA sequence: TGTGCCAGCAGCTTAGTCCAGGGTAGGCCATCACCCCTCCACTTT.

This clone was observed once. The chain couples TRBV27 to TRBJ2-2; 7 positions match TRBD2. V trimming: 5 bases; J trimming: 8 bases; junction bases outside the gene matches: 14. This CDR3 comprises 16 residues. Germline loops: CDR1 MNHEY, CDR2 SMNVEV (reference sequence). The chain's CDR3 is CASSPLRVAGSGELFF. The CDR3 nucleotides are TGTGCCAGCAGTCCCCTGCGAGTAGCGGGTTCAGGGGAGCTGTTTTTT.

The chain is built from TRBV10-3 and TRBJ1-2; D remains ambiguous. This CDR3 region has 13 residues. V was clipped by 10 bases and J by 4 bases, with 16 bases between them. Germline lookup yields CDR1 ENHRY and CDR2 SYGVKD. Written as DNA, the CDR3 is TGTGCCACACACGGCGGAGAGTCCTATGGCTACACCTTC. Amino acid sequence: CATHGGESYGYTF.

This clone has only one observation. V usage is TRBV19 and J usage is TRBJ1-1; D is uncertain. The CDR3 has 13 amino acids. Trimming shortened V by 3 bases and J by 4 bases, and 9 bases separated the two germline ends. CDR1 and CDR2 from the germline V gene are LNHDA and SQIVND (reference sequence). The CDR3 protein is CASSITGFTEAFF. CDR3 DNA: TGTGCCAGTAGTATCACGGGATTCACTGAAGCTTTCTTT.

The chain links TRBV27 to TRBJ2-3; D unresolved. CDR3 length equals 17 residues. Germline loops: CDR1 MNHEY, CDR2 SMNVEV (reference sequence). With 0 bases removed from V and 0 bases from J, the gap between germline ends came to 13 bases. The CDR3 loop reads CASSLSRSSISTDTQYF. CDR3 DNA sequence: TGTGCCAGCAGTTTATCTCGATCCTCTATTAGCACAGATACGCAGTATTTT.

This clone has only one observation. The chain combines TRBV4-2 with TRBJ2-7, with D possibly TRBD2 on 6 matching bases. Per the germline V gene, CDR1 is LGHNA and CDR2 is YNFKEQ. The CDR3 is 15 residues long. Trimming removed 4 bases at V and 2 bases at J, with 15 bases between. CDR3 sequence reads: CASSPRVGGTYEQYF. CDR3 coding DNA: TGTGCCAGCAGCCCCCGGGTTGGGGGGACCTACGAGCAGTACTTC.

The chain combines TRBV14 with TRBJ2-2; 15 bases are shared with TRBD2. CDR3 length: 20 residues. CDR1 is SGHDN and CDR2 is FVKESK in the germline V gene. V lost 2 bases to trimming and J lost 0 bases; unmatched junction nucleotides: 7. CDR3: CASSQPRGLAGGPNTGELFF. CDR3 bases: TGTGCCAGCAGCCAACCCCGGGGACTAGCGGGGGGCCCGAACACCGGGGAGCTGTTTTTT. The full variable domain, completed using reference TRBV14 and TRBJ2-2, is EAGVTQFPSHSVIEKGQTVTLRCDPISGHDNLYWYRRVMGKEIKFLLHFVKESKQDESGMPNNRFLAERTGGTYSTLKVQPAELEDSGVYFCASSQPRGLAGGPNTGELFFGEGSRLTVL.